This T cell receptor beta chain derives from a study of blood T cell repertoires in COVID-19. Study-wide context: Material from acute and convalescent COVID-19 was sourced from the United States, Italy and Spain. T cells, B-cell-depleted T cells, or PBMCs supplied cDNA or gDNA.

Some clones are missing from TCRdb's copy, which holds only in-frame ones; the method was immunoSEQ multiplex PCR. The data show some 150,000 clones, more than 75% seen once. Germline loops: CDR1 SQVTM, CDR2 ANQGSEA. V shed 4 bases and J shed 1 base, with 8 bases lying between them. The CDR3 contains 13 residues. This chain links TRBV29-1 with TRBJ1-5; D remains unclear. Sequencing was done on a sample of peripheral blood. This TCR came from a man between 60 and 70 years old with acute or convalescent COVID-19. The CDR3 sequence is CSVGEGSNQPQHF. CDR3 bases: TGCAGCGTTGGAGAGGGCAGCAATCAGCCCCAGCATTTT.